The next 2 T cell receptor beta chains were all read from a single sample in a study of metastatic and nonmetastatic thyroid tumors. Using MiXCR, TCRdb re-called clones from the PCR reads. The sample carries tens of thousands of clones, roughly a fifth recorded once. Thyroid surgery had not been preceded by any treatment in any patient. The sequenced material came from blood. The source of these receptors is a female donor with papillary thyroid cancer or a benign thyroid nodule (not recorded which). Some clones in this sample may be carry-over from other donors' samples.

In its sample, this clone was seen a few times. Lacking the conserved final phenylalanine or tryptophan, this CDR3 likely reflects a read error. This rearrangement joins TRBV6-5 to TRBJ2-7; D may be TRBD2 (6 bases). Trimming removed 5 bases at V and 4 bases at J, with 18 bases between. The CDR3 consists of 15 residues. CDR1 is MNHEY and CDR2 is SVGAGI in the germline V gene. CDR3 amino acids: CASSEYTIGSYEQYL. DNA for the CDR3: TGTGCCAGCAGTGAATACACTATCGGGAGTTACGAGCAGTACCTC.

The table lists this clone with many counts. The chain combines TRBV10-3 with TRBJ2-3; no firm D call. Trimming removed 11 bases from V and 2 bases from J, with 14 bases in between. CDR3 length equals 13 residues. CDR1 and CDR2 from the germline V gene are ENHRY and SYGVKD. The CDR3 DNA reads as TGTGCCTCCAAGGCCGGATCCACAGATACGCAGTATTTT. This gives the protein CASKAGSTDTQYF.